These T cell receptor beta chains were read from a single sample in a study of tumor-infiltrating lymphocytes in primary liver carcinoma. TCRdb used MiXCR to reprocess the multiplex PCR reads, holding one entry per CDR3 protein. The profile shows 75,000 to 90,000 distinct CDR3 sequences, roughly 72% of them singletons. Sample: liver tumor tissue from sampling region 1. The source of these receptors is a man in his forties with primary liver carcinoma and hepatitis B virus infection. The CDR3 runs from the conserved cysteine through the conserved F or W. A D gene is named only where the DNA matches it firmly. The size field is filled for only some rows; it gives once, few, many or a size class.

V	D	size	J	CDR3	DNA
TRBV28	TRBD1	.	TRBJ2-3	CTSSLPGQGLSDTQYF	TGTACCAGCAGTTTGCCCGGACAGGGGTTATCAGATACGCAGTATTTT
TRBV5-1	TRBD2	.	TRBJ2-1	CASKLAGGDRFF	TGCGCCAGCAAACTAGCGGGGGGTGATCGGTTCTTC
TRBV6-1	TRBD2	once	TRBJ2-7	CASNGTSGYEQYF	TGTGCCAGCAATGGGACTAGTGGCTACGAGCAGTACTTC
TRBV7-9	.	many	TRBJ1-1	CASLPGTEAFF	TGTGCCAGCCTGCCTGGGACTGAAGCTTTCTTT
TRBV5-4	TRBD1	many	TRBJ2-2	CASSPTTGGFANTGELFF	TGTGCCAGCAGCCCCACGACAGGGGGCTTCGCGAACACCGGGGAGCTGTTTTTT
TRBV10-3	.	.	TRBJ2-7	CAISPRQGGSYEQYF	TGTGCCATCAGCCCCCGACAGGGAGGCTCCTACGAGCAGTACTTC
TRBV28	TRBD2	many	TRBJ2-3	CASSGSSRAGRSDTQYF	TGTGCCAGCAGTGGGAGTTCGCGAGCGGGAAGGTCAGATACGCAGTATTTT
TRBV4-1	.	.	TRBJ2-7	CASSPEEGSYDQYF	TGTGCCAGCAGCCCTGAGGAAGGGTCCTACGACCAGTACTTC
TRBV29-1	TRBD2	.	TRBJ2-7	CGVDRSSGSGEQHF	TGCGGCGTTGATCGCTCTAGCGGGAGTGGCGAGCAGCACTTT
TRBV11-2	.	.	TRBJ2-7	CASNLTGTAYERYF	TGTGCCAGCAACTTAACTGGCACTGCCTACGAACGGTACTTC
TRBV6-5	.	.	TRBJ1-6	CASNFIPVSSNSPLHF	TGTGCCAGCAATTTCATTCCCGTAAGTTCTAATTCACCCCTCCACTTT
TRBV6-1	TRBD2	once	TRBJ2-1	CASSGGLTGGSSYNVQFF	TGTGCCAGCAGTGGGGGACTAACGGGAGGGAGCTCCTACAATGTGCAGTTCTTC
TRBV7-9	.	once	TRBJ2-3	CAEGGPTRTQCF	TGTGCCGAAGGGGGTCCTACCCGTACGCAGTGTTTT
TRBV10-3	.	.	TRBJ2-5	CAISESTEQETQYF	TGTGCCATCAGTGAATCGACGGAACAAGAGACCCAGTACTTC
TRBV6-1	.	.	TRBJ1-1	CPSCEDPGNTEAFF	TGTCCCAGCTGTGAAGATCCTGGGAACACTGAAGCTTTCTTT
TRBV10-3	.	.	TRBJ1-2	CAISDHLLGKDGYTF	TGTGCCATCAGTGACCACCTCTTAGGGAAGGATGGCTACACCTTC
TRBV5-1	.	.	TRBJ2-2	CARSLKEHGELFF	TGCGCCAGGAGCTTGAAGGAGCACGGGGAGCTGTTTTTT
TRBV10-3	TRBD2	.	TRBJ2-3	CAVSESMAGGKDTQYF	TGTGCCGTCAGTGAGTCGATGGCGGGAGGAAAGGATACTCAGTATTTT
TRBV28	.	.	TRBJ1-1	CASRSGGTLRNTEAFF	TGTGCCAGCAGATCAGGCGGGACACTAAGGAACACTGAAGCTTTCTTT
TRBV28	.	many	TRBJ2-2	CASSLWQGVNTGELFF	TGTGCCAGCAGTTTATGGCAGGGTGTAAACACCGGGGAGCTGTTTTTT
TRBV6-1	.	.	TRBJ1-2	CASMFRPTSNYGCTF	TGTGCCAGCATGTTTAGACCTACCTCTAACTATGGCTGCACCTTC
TRBV11-1	.	.	TRBJ2-1	CTNSLGRDLRDEQFF	TGTACCAACAGCTTAGGAAGAGATCTAAGGGATGAGCAGTTCTTT
TRBV29-1	TRBD1	.	TRBJ2-3	CCVGEGAAPQYF	TGCTGCGTTGGAGAGGGGGCCGCGCCCCAGTATTTT
TRBV5-4	TRBD2	.	TRBJ2-3	CASSLAAASGSDTQYF	TGTGCCAGCAGCTTGGCCGCGGCTAGCGGGAGTGATACGCAGTATTTT
TRBV4-2	.	.	TRBJ2-6	CANSQDSRRDRLRSGANVLTF	TGTGCCAACAGCCAAGACTCACGACGAGACAGGTTACGCTCTGGGGCCAACGTCCTGACTTTC
TRBV28	TRBD1	.	TRBJ1-1	CVSSSPTGATGAFF	TGTGTCAGCAGTTCCCCGACAGGGGCCACTGGAGCTTTCTTT
TRBV4-1	TRBD2	.	TRBJ2-7	CASSQAGGTYEQYF	TGCGCCAGCAGCCAAGCGGGAGGTACCTACGAGCAGTACTTC
TRBV10-3	.	.	TRBJ2-1	CAVSESGGQGDNEQFF	TGTGCCGTCAGTGAGTCGGGCGGCCAAGGCGACAATGAGCAGTTCTTT
TRBV7-9	TRBD1	.	TRBJ1-4	CASSFILDRVGEKLFF	TGTGCCAGCAGCTTCATCTTGGACAGGGTCGGTGAAAAACTGTTTTTT
TRBV29-1	.	.	TRBJ1-2	CSVSQTVDGYTF	TGCAGCGTTAGCCAGACAGTAGATGGGTACACCTTC